This TCR beta chain was retrieved from a study of Graves' ophthalmopathy and Graves' hyperthyroidism (dated by TCRdb to the late 2010s). For the wider study: Peripheral blood was collected before any treatment was given, at the time of initial diagnosis. An independent validation cohort comprised 18 to 20 hyperthyroidism patients and 15 to 17 patients who later progressed from hyperthyroidism to ophthalmopathy. In total, over 130 blood samples were TCR-sequenced: under 45 ophthalmopathy, some 72 hyperthyroidism and approximately 17 hyperthyroidism-to-ophthalmopathy patients. After sampling, hyperthyroidism patients received methimazole starting at 30 mg daily, and ophthalmopathy patients received high-dose intravenous methylprednisolone. To tell Graves' ophthalmopathy apart from Graves' hyperthyroidism, and to predict which patients would progress to ophthalmopathy, the study relied on TCR beta repertoire signatures. In over 5 hyperthyroidism patients, the T-cell repertoires found in thyroid tissue were compared with those found in blood. To explore V-J signatures that separate ophthalmopathy from hyperthyroidism, a discovery set of about 96 patients was enrolled, consisting of 40 to 45 with ophthalmopathy and roughly 57 with stable hyperthyroidism. The full study reports these points: Most expanded thyroid clonotypes with a frequency above 0.001 also appeared in blood, which suggests that blood repertoires may reflect the immune response in the thyroid. In cross-validation, the 13-signature model distinguished ophthalmopathy from stable hyperthyroidism with approximately 88% sensitivity and around 82% specificity, and in the test set the corresponding values were approximately 80% and 68%. Sample size was not statistically predetermined, and group allocation was not concealed from the investigators. In validation, the model predicted ophthalmopathy progression with about 71% sensitivity and approximately 72% specificity; 12 predicted patients were CT-confirmed with GO in a median of about 6.1 months.

Stable hyperthyroidism was defined as no progression to ophthalmopathy within 18 months of follow-up. Patients with hyperthyroidism were aged 18 to 65 years, had been newly diagnosed, and had a disease duration of less than 2 months. Anyone with other autoimmune diseases, uncontrolled infections, pregnancy or lactation was excluded from the study. Diagnosis relied on clinical symptoms, serum thyroxine, TRAb, thyroid ultrasound and orbital computed tomography. Using Ficoll-Paque density gradient centrifugation, PBMCs were isolated from over 8.5 ml of fresh peripheral blood. Trizol reagent was used to extract the total RNA, and its quality was then checked on an Agilent 2100 Bioanalyzer. The CDR3 contains 17 residues, cysteine and phenylalanine counted. The sequence is cut down to CDR3 DNA, 51 bases in frame from base 1. Trimming leaves V shorter by 4 bases and J shorter by 7 bases, with the junction holding 19 bases beyond the gene matches. The germline V gene encodes CDR1 SGHRS and CDR2 YFSETQ.

The sample holds many counts of this clonotype. Its target antigen remains unknown. No per-base quality is available; no much larger clone lies one base away. For repertoire sequencing, TCR beta CDR3 regions were amplified from RNA transcripts. HTBI primers and the Qiagen OneStep RT-PCR kit were used in a first-round RT-PCR, which was followed by a second-round multiplex PCR, size selection and purification. Sequencing of the libraries was carried out on an Illumina HiSeq2000 in paired-end mode with 100 bp reads. On the authors' methods: SOAPnuke was used to process the reads, throwing out any read that had adapters, had uncalled bases, had a mean Phred below 15, or lacked an exact constant-primer or identifier match. COPE v1.2.5 was used to merge high-quality paired reads. Each unique nucleotide sequence was defined as a clonotype, and clonotypes were aligned to IMGT TRB V, D and J references with MiTCR v1.1. Analysis was restricted to V-J combinations with a frequency above 0.0001, which covered 99% to 99.2% of repertoires. For each V-J combination, a TCR clonal expansion and chaos score was defined as the ratio of F50 clonal expansion to chaos observed in the TCRdist matrix. Features were reduced by Welch's t-statistics and random forest to over ten V-J combinations, which fed a naive Bayes classifier. The similarity between thyroid and blood repertoires was quantified using the Morisita-Horn index. TCRdb redid the processing of the public reads, applying fastp at Q25 and MiXCR, and retained in-frame beta chains. Each record represents a unique CDR3 protein, reported with the most common genes and DNA among its rows. It is TCRdb's table, rather than the study itself, that gives the V and J calls and clone size. The sample table lists some 370,000 distinct CDR3 sequences, 15% to 20% of them with a count of one. The ten most abundant clones make up roughly 2.4% of the sample.

Input material: peripheral blood. This receptor chain uses TRBV5-1 and TRBJ1-2; 7 of the junction bases match TRBD1. The sequence was obtained from an adult woman with stable Graves' hyperthyroidism. This receptor has the CDR3 CASSTHPGQLPEGGYTF. The sequenced DNA is TGCGCCAGCAGCACGCACCCGGGACAGCTCCCCGAGGGTGGCTACACCTTC.